This T cell receptor (beta chain) came from a study of CD8 T cells in Susac syndrome. It was healthy donors who served as the controls, matched for age and sex. An amount of RNA that ranged from roughly 0.45 to 1 ug was reverse transcribed with random hexamers. The amplification used immunoSEQ multiplex PCR on TCR beta CDR3; it spanned 54 Vbeta and 13 Jbeta. TCRdb re-called the immunoSEQ multiplex PCR reads with MiXCR, one entry per CDR3 protein. The sample lists fewer than 200,000 distinct CDR3 sequences, under 95% occurring once. In germline, CDR1 is LNHDA, CDR2 SQIVND (reference sequence). The CDR3 has 16 residues. J gave up 3 bases and V 5 bases, and 5 bases lay outside the gene matches.

The rearrangement links TRBV19 to TRBJ1-6; 9 nucleotides agree with TRBD1. Source material: CD4+ T cells from PBMCs. The clonotype originates from a human donor in good health. The CDR3 nucleotides read TGTGCCAGTAGTCTGAGGGGACAGGGCTATAATTCACCCCTCCACTTT. Protein: CASSLRGQGYNSPLHF.